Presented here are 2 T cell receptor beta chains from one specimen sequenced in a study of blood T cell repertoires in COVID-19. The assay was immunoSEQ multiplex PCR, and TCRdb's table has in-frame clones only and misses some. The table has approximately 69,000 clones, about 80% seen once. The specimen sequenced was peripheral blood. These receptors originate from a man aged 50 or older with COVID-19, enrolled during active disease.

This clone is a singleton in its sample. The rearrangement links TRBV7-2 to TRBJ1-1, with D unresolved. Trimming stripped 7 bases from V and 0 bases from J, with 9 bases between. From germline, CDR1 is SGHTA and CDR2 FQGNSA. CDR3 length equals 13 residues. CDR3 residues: CASKNSLNTEAFF. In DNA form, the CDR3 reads TGTGCCAGCAAGAACAGCTTGAACACTGAAGCTTTCTTT.

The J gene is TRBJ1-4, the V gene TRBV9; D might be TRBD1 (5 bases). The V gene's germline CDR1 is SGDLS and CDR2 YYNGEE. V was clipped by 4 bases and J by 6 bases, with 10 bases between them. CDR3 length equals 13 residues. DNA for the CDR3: TGTGCCAGCAGCTTGCGACAGCATGAAAAACTGTTTTTT. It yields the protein CASSLRQHEKLFF. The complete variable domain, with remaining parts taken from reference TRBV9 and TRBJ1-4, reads DSGVTQTPKHLITATGQRVTLRCSPRSGDLSVYWYQQSLDQGLQFLIQYYNGEERAKGNILERFSAQQFPDLHSELNLSSLELGDSALYFCASSLRQHEKLFFGSGTQLSVL.